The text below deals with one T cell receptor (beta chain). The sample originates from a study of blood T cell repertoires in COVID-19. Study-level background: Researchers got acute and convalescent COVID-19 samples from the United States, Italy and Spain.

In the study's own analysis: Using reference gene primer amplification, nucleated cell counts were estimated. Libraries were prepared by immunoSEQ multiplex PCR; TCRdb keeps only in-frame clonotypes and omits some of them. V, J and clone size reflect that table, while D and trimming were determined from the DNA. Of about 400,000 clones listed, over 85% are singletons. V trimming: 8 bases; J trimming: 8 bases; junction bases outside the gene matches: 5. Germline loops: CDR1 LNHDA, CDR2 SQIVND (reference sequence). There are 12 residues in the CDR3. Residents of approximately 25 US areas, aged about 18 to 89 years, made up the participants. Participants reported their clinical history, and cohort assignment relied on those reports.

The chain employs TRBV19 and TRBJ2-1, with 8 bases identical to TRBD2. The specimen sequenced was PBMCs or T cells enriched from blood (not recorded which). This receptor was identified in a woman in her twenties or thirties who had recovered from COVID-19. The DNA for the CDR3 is TGTGCCAGTGCCGTGACTAGCGATGAGCAGTTCTTC. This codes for CASAVTSDEQFF.